Below, one TCR beta chain is given with its context. The record originates from a study of shared clonotypes between healthy human individuals. Assay used: immunoSEQ multiplex PCR; TCRdb lists only in-frame clones, some missing. The data show fewer than 2.5 million clones, with roughly 93% seen just once and about 0.34% held by the top ten. Germline V lookup: CDR1 SGHNT, CDR2 YYREEE (reference sequence). This CDR3 contains 16 residues. V lost 6 bases, J lost 9 bases, and 15 bases stayed unmatched. The sequence was collected from a man between 18 and 29 years old in good health. Some clones in this sample may be carry-over from other donors' samples. The J gene is TRBJ2-1, the V gene TRBV5-4; the match to TRBD2 covers 10 bases. Sequencing was carried out using naive CD4+ T cells from PBMCs. Stated subset: CD45RA+ positively selected. CDR3 protein: CASTPPSGRRTGEQFF. The CDR3 DNA follows: TGTGCCAGCACTCCCCCTAGCGGGAGAAGAACTGGTGAGCAGTTCTTC.